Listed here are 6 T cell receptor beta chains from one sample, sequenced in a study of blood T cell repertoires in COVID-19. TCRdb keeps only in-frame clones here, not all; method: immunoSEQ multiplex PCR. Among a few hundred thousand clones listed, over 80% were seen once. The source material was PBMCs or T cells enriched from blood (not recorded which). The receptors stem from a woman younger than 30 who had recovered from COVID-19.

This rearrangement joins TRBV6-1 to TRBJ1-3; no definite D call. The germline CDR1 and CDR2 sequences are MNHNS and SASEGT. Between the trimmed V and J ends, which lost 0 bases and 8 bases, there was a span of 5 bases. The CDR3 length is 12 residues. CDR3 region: CASSEARDTIYF. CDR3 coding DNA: TGTGCCAGCAGTGAAGCGCGCGACACCATATATTTT.

In nucleotides, the CDR3 is TGTGCCAGCAGTGTGGAGGCACGGAACACTGAAGCTTTCTTT. This codes for CASSVEARNTEAFF. The V gene is TRBV2, the J gene TRBJ1-1; no clear D. Looked up from germline, CDR1 is SNHLY and CDR2 is FYNNEI. There are 14 residues in the CDR3. The V end was cut by 4 bases, the J end by 1 base, with 10 bases between. The full variable domain, rest sourced from reference TRBV2 and TRBJ1-1, is EPEVTQTPSHQVTQMGQEVILRCVPISNHLYFYWYRQILGQKVEFLVSFYNNEISEKSEIFDDQFSVERPDGSNFTLKIRSTKLEDSAMYFCASSVEARNTEAFFGQGTRLTVV.

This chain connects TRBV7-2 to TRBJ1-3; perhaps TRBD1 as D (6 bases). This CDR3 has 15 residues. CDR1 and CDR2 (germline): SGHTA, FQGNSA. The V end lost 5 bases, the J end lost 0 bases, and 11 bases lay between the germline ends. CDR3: CASSEDRDSGNTIYF. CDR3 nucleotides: TGTGCCAGCAGCGAGGACAGAGACTCTGGAAACACCATATATTTT.

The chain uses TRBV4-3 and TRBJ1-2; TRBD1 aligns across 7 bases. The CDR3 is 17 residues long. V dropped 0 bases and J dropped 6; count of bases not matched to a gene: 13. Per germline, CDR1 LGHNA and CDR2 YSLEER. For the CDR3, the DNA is TGCGCCAGCAGCCAAGAAGGGACTGACAGGGCGGGAAATGGCTACACCTTC. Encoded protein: CASSQEGTDRAGNGYTF.

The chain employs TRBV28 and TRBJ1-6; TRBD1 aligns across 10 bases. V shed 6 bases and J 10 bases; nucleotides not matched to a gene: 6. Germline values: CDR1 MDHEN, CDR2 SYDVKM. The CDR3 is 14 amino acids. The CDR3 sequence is CASRLTGGGSPLHF. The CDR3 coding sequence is TGTGCCAGCAGGCTGACAGGGGGCGGGTCACCCCTCCACTTT.

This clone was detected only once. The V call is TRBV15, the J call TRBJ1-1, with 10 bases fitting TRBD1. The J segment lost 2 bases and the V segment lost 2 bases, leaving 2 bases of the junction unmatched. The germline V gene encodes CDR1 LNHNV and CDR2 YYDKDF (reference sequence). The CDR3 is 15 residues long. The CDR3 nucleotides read TGTGCCACCAGCAGACGGGACAGGGGTAACACTGAAGCTTTCTTT. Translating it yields CATSRRDRGNTEAFF.